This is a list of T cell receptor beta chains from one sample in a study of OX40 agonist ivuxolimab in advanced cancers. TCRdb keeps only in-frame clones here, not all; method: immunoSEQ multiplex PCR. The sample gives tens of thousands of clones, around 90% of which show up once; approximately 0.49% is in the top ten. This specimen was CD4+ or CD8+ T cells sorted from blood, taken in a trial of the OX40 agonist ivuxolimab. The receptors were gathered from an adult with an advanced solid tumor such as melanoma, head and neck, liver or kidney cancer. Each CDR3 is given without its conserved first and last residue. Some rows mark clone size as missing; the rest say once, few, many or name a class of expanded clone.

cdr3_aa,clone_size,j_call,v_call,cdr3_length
ASSPGRNADTDTQY,-,TRBJ2-3,TRBV5-1,14
ASSLAPGTPETQY,once,TRBJ2-5,TRBV7-2,13
AISAPRVIGYT,-,TRBJ1-2,TRBV10-3,11
ASSLEGGYGELF,-,TRBJ2-2,TRBV11-2,12
ASSLGGAGSTDTQY,-,TRBJ2-3,TRBV7-3,14
ASRTGRGELF,once,TRBJ2-2,TRBV28,10
ASSRQDQYNEQF,-,TRBJ2-1,TRBV19,12
ASSSTYGLYNEQF,once,TRBJ2-1,TRBV5-5,13
ASSLSAGPNTGELF,-,TRBJ2-2,TRBV27,14
ASSFDAGTTEAF,-,TRBJ1-1,TRBV7-9,12
ASSALSSGNTIY,-,TRBJ1-3,TRBV19,12
ASSNSEGNQPQH,-,TRBJ1-5,TRBV18,12
ASSEFGTGGSNYGYT,-,TRBJ1-2,TRBV19,15
ASMKLSGSSYNEQF,-,TRBJ2-1,TRBV19,14
RGVSGGEQY,-,TRBJ2-7,TRBV20-1,9
ASSPSGTSYEQY,-,TRBJ2-7,TRBV5-6,12
ASSFQGADTGELF,-,TRBJ2-2,TRBV5-1,13
ASSHSSKQGFSQY,-,TRBJ2-3,TRBV14,13
AGRGQNYNEQF,once,TRBJ2-1,TRBV28,11
ASSLGRDSTYEQY,-,TRBJ2-7,TRBV5-1,13
ASSEATGVAYGYT,-,TRBJ1-2,TRBV6-1,13
ASSEPGALGEQF,-,TRBJ2-1,TRBV9,12
ASRRGRSSYNEQF,-,TRBJ2-1,TRBV6-1,13